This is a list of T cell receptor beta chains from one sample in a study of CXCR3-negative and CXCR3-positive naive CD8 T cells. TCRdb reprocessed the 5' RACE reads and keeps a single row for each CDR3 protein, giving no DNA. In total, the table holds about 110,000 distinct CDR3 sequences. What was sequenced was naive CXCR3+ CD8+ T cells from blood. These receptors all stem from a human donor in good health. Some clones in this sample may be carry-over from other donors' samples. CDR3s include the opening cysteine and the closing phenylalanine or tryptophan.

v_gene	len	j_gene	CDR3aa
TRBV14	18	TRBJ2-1	CASSQDSARYLSYNEQFF
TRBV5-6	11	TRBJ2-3	CASSLADTQYF
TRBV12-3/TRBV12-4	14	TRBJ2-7	CASRPAAGSHEQYF
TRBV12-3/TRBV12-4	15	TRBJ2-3	CASSYRGGATDTQYF
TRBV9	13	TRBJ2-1	CASSGGQVDEQFF
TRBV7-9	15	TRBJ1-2	CASSSPDRANYGYTF
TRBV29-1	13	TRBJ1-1	CSVAWGLGTEAFF
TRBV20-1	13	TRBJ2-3	CSAPRPSTDTQYF
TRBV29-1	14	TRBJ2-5	CSVDSIVGGETQYF
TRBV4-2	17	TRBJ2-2	CASSPTDSGSGSGELFF
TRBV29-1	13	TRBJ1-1	CSAPPAGPPEAFF
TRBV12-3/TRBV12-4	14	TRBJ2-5	CASSSWMFQETQYF
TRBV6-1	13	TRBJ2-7	CASSDGGLYEQYF
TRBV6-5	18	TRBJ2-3	CASSSRPGAGGSTDTQYF
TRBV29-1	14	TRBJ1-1	CSVEPTGEGTEAFF
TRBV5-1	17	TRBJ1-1	CASSLGQGVRTNTEAFF
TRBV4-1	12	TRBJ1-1	CASSHMNTEAFF
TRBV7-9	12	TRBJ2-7	CASSQGSYEQYF
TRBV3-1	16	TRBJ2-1	CASSQSLDYSYNEQFF
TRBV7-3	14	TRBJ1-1	CASSLSGTNTEAFF
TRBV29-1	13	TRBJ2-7	CSVDREGAYEQYF
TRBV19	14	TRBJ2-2	CASIREGNTGELFF
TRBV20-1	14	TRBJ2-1	CSAQEKLAYNEQFF
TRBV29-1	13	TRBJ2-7	CSVAQGHSYEQYF
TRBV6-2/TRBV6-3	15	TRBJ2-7	CASSYVWDRTYEQYF
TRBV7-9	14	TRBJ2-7	CASSPPGTASEQYF
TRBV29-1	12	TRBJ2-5	CSSRGLGETQYF
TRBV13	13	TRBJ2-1	CASSGGEVYEQFF
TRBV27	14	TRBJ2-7	CASSLSSGGREQYF
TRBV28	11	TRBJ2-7	CASNQNYEQYF
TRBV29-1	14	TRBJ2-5	CSVDGTGGQETQYF
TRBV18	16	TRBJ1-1	CASSPIGRQQGTEAFF
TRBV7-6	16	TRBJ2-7	CASSSGRQEFTYEQYF
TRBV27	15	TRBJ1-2	CASSTGTGILYGYTF
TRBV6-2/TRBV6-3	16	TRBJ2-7	CASSETRTGATYEQYF
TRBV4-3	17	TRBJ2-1	CASSQDHAGGATNEQFF
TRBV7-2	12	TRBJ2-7	CASSNQGGEQYF
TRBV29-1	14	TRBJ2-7	CSVLRPKPTYEQYF
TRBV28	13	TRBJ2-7	CASSFTGIYEQYF
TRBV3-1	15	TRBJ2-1	CASSQVESSYNEQFF